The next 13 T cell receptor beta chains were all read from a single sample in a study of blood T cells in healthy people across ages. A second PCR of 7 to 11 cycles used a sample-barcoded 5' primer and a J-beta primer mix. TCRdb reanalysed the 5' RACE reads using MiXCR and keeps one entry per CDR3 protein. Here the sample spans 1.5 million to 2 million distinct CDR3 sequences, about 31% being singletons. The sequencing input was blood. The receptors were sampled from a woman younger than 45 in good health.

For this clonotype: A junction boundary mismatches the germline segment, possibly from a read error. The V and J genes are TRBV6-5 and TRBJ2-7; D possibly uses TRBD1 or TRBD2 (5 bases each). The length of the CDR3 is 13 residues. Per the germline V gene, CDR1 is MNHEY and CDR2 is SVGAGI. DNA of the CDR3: TGTGCCAGCAGGTACTCTGGGACCGACGAGCAGTACTTC. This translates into CASRYSGTDEQYF.

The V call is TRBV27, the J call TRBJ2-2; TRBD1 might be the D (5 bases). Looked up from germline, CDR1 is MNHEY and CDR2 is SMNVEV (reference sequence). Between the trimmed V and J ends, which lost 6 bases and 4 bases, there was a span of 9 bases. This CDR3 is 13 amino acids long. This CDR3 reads CASRGASTGELFF. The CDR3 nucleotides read TGTGCCAGCAGAGGGGCCAGCACCGGGGAGCTGTTTTTT.

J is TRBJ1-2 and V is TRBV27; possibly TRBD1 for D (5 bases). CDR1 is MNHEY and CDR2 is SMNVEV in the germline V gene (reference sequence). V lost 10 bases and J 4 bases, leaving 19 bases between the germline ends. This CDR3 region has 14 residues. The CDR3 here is CATTAGPGGYGYTF. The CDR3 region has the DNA TGTGCCACTACGGCAGGGCCAGGTGGCTATGGCTACACCTTC.

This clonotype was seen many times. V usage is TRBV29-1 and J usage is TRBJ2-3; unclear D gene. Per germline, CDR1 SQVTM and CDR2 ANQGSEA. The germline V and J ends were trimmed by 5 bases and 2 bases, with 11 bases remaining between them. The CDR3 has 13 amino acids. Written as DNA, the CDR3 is TGCAGCGTTAAGGGTCAGAACACAGATACGCAGTATTTT. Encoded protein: CSVKGQNTDTQYF.

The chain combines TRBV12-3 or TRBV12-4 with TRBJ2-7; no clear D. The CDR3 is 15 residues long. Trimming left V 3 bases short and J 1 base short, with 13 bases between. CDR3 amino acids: CASSFVSSGSYEQYF. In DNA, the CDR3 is TGTGCCAGCAGTTTCGTTAGCTCGGGTTCCTACGAGCAGTACTTC.

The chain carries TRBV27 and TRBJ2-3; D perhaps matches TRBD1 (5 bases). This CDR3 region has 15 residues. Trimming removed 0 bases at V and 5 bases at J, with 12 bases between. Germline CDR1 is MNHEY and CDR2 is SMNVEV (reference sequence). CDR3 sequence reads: CASSLSVWGEDTQYF. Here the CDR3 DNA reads TGTGCCAGCAGTTTATCGGTGTGGGGCGAAGATACGCAGTATTTT.

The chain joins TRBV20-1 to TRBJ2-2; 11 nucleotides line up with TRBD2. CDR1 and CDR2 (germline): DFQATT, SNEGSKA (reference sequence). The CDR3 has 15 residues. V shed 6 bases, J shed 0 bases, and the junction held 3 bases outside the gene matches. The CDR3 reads CSALAGDANTGELFF. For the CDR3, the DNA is TGCAGTGCACTAGCGGGGGACGCGAACACCGGGGAGCTGTTTTTT.

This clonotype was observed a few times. The chain's CDR3 is CASSKEGGEGSTEAFF. The CDR3 region has the DNA TGTGCCAGCAGCAAAGAGGGGGGAGAGGGGAGCACTGAAGCTTTCTTT. The chain joins TRBV21-1 to TRBJ1-1; the table's D call, TRBD1, was not checked against the DNA. TRBV21-1 is annotated as a pseudogene. The CDR3 spans 16 residues.

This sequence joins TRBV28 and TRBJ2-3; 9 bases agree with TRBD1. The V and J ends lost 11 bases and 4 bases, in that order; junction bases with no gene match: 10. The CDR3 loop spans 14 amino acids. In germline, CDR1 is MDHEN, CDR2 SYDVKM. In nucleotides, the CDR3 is TGTGCCGGGGGACACGGACAGGGGCCAGATACGCAGTATTTT. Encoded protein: CAGGHGQGPDTQYF.

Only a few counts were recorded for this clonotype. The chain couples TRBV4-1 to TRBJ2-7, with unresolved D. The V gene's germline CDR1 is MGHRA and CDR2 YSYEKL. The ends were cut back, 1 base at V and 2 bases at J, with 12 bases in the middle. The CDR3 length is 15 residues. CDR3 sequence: CASSQGPGPTYEQYF. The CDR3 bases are TGCGCCAGCAGCCAAGGCCCCGGGCCAACCTACGAGCAGTACTTC.

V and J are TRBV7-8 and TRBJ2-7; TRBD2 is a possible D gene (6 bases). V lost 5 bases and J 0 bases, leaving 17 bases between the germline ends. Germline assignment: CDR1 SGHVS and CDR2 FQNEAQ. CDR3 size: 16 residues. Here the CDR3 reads CASSVPSGPSSYEQYF. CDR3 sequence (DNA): TGTGCCAGCAGCGTTCCCAGCGGGCCGTCCTCCTACGAGCAGTACTTC.

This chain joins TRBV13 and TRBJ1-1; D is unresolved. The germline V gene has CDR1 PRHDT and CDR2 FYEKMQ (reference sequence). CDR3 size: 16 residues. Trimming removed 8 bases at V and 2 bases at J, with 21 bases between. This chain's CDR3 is CASARGETELNTEAFF. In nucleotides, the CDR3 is TGTGCCAGCGCACGTGGGGAAACAGAGTTAAACACTGAAGCTTTCTTT.

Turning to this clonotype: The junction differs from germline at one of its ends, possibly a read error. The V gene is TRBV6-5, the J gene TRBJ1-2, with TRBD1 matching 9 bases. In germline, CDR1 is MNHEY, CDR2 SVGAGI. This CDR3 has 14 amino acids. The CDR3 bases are TGTGCCAACAGTTGGGACAGGGCGCGGTATGGCTACACCTTC. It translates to CANSWDRARYGYTF.